Listed below are T cell receptor beta chains from one sample, sequenced in a study of cytomegalovirus exposure and HLA in healthy donors. Some clones are missing from TCRdb's copy, which holds only in-frame ones; the method was immunoSEQ multiplex PCR. The sample lists over 150,000 clones, about 90% occurring once. Sequencing input: PBMCs. The receptors come from a woman in her late teens or twenties in good health and CMV-seropositive. CDR3s include the opening cysteine and the closing phenylalanine or tryptophan. A D gene is named only where the DNA matches it firmly. Only some rows state a clone size, as once, few, many or a class for expanded clones.

TRBV4-2	-	-	TRBJ2-1	TGTGCCAGCAGCCAAGATCCTCGGTCCCCCTACAATGAGCAGTTCTTC	CASSQDPRSPYNEQFF
TRBV5-8	-	TRBD1	TRBJ1-2	TGTGCCAGCAGCCGCGACAGGGACAAGGGCTACACCTTC	CASSRDRDKGYTF
TRBV15	-	-	TRBJ2-4	TGTGCCACCAGAGGGCAGGGCAAAAACATTCAGTACTTC	CATRGQGKNIQYF
TRBV27	-	-	TRBJ1-6	TGTGCCAGCAGTTTAGAGGGGGATAATTCACCCCTCCACTTT	CASSLEGDNSPLHF
TRBV6-4	few	-	TRBJ2-2	TGTGCCAGCAGTCGGTCGGCGGGGAACACCGGGGAGCTGTTTTTT	CASSRSAGNTGELFF
TRBV27	-	-	TRBJ2-7	TGTGCCAGCAGTTCCAGGGGATACGAGCAGTACTTC	CASSSRGYEQYF
TRBV6-5	-	-	TRBJ2-4	TGTGCCAGCAGTTACGAATACAGAGCCAAAAACATTCAGTACTTC	CASSYEYRAKNIQYF
TRBV7-8	once	-	TRBJ2-7	TGTGCCAGCAGCTTCCAGGACACCCTCGAGCAGTACTTC	CASSFQDTLEQYF
TRBV6-1	-	TRBD1	TRBJ2-2	TGTGCCAGCAGTGCGGACAGGGGGAACACCGGGGAGCTGTTTTTT	CASSADRGNTGELFF
TRBV7-9	-	TRBD1	TRBJ2-1	TGTGCCAGCAGCTTAAGGGGTCAGGGGGTCATTAGCTACAATGAGCAGTTCTTC	CASSLRGQGVISYNEQFF
TRBV28	-	TRBD2	TRBJ2-7	TGTGCCAGCAGTCAACCTAGCGGGAGGGTCGACGAGCAGTACTTC	CASSQPSGRVDEQYF
TRBV19	-	TRBD1	TRBJ2-1	TGTGCCAGTCACGGGACAGGGAGCAATGAGCAGTTCTTC	CASHGTGSNEQFF
TRBV19	-	TRBD2	TRBJ2-1	TGTGCCAGTATGGTAGCGGGAGGAGGGAATGAGCAGTTCTTC	CASMVAGGGNEQFF
TRBV6-5	-	TRBD1	TRBJ2-1	TGTGCCAGCAGTAAGGGACAGAGCTCCTACAATGAGCAGTTCTTC	CASSKGQSSYNEQFF
TRBV2	-	-	TRBJ2-5	TGTGCCAGCAGGGAACTAGAATCCCCAGAGACCCAGTACTTC	CASRELESPETQYF
TRBV29-1	few	-	TRBJ2-2	TGCAGCTCGGGGGATGCGGCTGGGGAGCTGTTTTTT	CSSGDAAGELFF
TRBV2	-	TRBD1	TRBJ2-7	TGTGCCAGCAGTATACGTCCGACAGGGGGCGGGTACGAGCAGTACTTC	CASSIRPTGGGYEQYF
TRBV6-1	once	TRBD1	TRBJ1-2	TGTGCCAGCAGACCCAGTGGACAGGGCTATGGCTACACCTTC	CASRPSGQGYGYTF
TRBV28	-	TRBD2	TRBJ2-3	TGTGCCAGTTCCGGGACTAGCGGCCTTCAAGGCACAGATACGCAGTATTTT	CASSGTSGLQGTDTQYF
TRBV19	-	TRBD1	TRBJ2-7	TGTGCCAGTACCTGGGGACAGGGAGTATACGAGCAGTACTTC	CASTWGQGVYEQYF
TRBV11-2	once	TRBD1	TRBJ2-7	TGTGCCAGCAGCATAATCCTCCAAGGGACAGGTTTCCACGAGCAGTACTTC	CASSIILQGTGFHEQYF
TRBV5-1	-	TRBD1	TRBJ1-6	TGCGCCAGCAGCTCAAACCTACCGGGACAGGGATCCTATAATTCACCCCTCCACTTT	CASSSNLPGQGSYNSPLHF
TRBV19	once	-	TRBJ1-4	TGTGCCAGTAGTATAACGGGGTCAACTAATGAAAAACTGTTTTTT	CASSITGSTNEKLFF
TRBV25-1	-	-	TRBJ1-1	TGTGCCAGCAGCGTGATCAGGGGATTGAACACTGAAGCTTTCTTT	CASSVIRGLNTEAFF
TRBV5-6	once	TRBD2	TRBJ2-3	TGTGCCAGCAGCCCAGGACTAGCGGGGAGTACAGATACGCAGTATTTT	CASSPGLAGSTDTQYF
TRBV4-2	-	-	TRBJ2-1	TGTGCCAGCAGCCAAGAGGAAGGGGACTTACACAATGAGCAGTTCTTC	CASSQEEGDLHNEQFF
TRBV27	-	-	TRBJ2-4	TGTGCCAGCAGTTTATGGGGGGTTGGGGCGCGGTCTAGCATTCAGTACTTC	CASSLWGVGARSSIQYF
TRBV9	once	TRBD1	TRBJ2-1	TGTGCCAGCAGCGTAGGAGGGGGCACCTACAATGAGCAGTTCTTC	CASSVGGGTYNEQFF
TRBV5-4	-	TRBD1	TRBJ2-3	TGTGCCAGCAGTTCTGCCCGAGGACAGGGCCCAGATACGCAGTATTTT	CASSSARGQGPDTQYF